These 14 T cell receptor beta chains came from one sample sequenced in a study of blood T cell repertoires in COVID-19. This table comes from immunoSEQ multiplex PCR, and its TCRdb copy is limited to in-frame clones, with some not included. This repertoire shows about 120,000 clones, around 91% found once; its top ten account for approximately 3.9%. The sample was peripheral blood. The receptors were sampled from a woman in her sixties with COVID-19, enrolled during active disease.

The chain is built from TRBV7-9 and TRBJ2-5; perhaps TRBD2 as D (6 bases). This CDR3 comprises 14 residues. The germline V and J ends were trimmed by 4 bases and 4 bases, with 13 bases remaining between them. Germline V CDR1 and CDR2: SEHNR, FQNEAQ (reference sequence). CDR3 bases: TGTGCCAGCAGCTCCTGGACCGGGAGAGAGACCCAGTACTTC. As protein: CASSSWTGRETQYF.

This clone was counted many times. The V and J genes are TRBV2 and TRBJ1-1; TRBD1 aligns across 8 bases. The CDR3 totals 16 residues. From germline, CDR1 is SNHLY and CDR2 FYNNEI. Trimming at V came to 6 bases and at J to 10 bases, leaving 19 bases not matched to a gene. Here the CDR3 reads CASRDTIDRGAGSAFF. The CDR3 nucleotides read TGTGCCAGCAGGGACACTATCGACAGGGGCGCGGGTTCAGCTTTCTTT.

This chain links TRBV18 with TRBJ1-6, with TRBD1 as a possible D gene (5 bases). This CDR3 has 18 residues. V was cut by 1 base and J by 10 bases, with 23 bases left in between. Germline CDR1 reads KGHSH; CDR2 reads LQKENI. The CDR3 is CASSPLSPGGGSRSPLHF. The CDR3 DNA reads TGTGCCAGCTCACCACTTTCCCCGGGGGGGGGATCTAGGTCACCCCTCCACTTT.

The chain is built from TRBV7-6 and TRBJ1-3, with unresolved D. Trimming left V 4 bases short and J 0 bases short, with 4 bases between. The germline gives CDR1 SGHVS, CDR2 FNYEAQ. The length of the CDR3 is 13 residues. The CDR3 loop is CASSSISGNTIYF. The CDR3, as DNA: TGTGCCAGCAGCTCCATCTCTGGAAACACCATATATTTT.

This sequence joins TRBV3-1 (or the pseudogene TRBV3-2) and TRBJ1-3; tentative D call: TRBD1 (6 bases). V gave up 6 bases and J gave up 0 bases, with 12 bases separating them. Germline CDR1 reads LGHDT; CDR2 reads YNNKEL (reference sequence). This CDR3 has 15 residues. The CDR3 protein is CASSPGHNSGNTIYF. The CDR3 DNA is TGTGCCAGCAGTCCGGGACACAACTCTGGAAACACCATATATTTT.

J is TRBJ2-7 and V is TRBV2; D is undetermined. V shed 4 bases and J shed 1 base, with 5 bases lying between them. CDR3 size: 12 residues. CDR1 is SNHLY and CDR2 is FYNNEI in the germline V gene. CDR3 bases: TGTGCCAGCAGTGGCAGGTCCTACGAGCAGTACTTC. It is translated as CASSGRSYEQYF. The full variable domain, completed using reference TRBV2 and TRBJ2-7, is EPEVTQTPSHQVTQMGQEVILRCVPISNHLYFYWYRQILGQKVEFLVSFYNNEISEKSEIFDDQFSVERPDGSNFTLKIRSTKLEDSAMYFCASSGRSYEQYFGPGTRLTVT.

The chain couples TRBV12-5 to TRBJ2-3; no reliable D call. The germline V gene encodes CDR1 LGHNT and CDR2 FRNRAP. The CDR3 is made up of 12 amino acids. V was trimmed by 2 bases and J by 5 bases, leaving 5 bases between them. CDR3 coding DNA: TGTGCTAGTGGTTTGTGGAGAGATACGCAGTATTTT. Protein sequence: CASGLWRDTQYF.

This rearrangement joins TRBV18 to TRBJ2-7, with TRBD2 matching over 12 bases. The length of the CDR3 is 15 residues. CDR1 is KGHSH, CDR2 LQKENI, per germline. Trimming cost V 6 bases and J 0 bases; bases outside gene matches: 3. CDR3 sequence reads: CASSATSGGSYEQYF. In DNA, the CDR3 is TGTGCCAGCTCCGCGACTAGCGGGGGCTCCTACGAGCAGTACTTC. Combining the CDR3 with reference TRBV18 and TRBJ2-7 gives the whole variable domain NAGVMQNPRHLVRRRGQEARLRCSPMKGHSHVYWYRQLPEEGLKFMVYLQKENIIDESGMPKERFSAEFPKEGPSILRIQQVVRGDSAAYFCASSATSGGSYEQYFGPGTRLTVT.

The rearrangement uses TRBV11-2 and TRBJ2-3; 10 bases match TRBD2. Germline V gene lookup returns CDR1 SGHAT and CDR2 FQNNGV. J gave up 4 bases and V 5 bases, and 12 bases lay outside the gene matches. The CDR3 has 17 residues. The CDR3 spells CASSRRVASGGSDTQYF. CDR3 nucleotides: TGTGCCAGCAGCCGTAGAGTTGCTAGCGGGGGATCAGATACGCAGTATTTT.

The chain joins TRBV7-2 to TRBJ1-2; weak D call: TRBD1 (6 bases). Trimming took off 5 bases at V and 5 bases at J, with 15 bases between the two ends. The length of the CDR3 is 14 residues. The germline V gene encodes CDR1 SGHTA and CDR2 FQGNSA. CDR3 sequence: CASSPDSSTYGYTF. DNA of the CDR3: TGTGCCAGCAGCCCGGACAGTTCCACGTATGGCTACACCTTC.

The DNA of the CDR3 is TGTGCCAGCAGACCAGGGGGCAGGGGCGAGCAGTACTTC. As protein: CASRPGGRGEQYF. This chain links TRBV7-2 with TRBJ2-7; TRBD1 matches at 8 bases. Germline-derived CDR1 and CDR2 are SGHTA and FQGNSA. J was trimmed by 6 bases and V by 6 bases; bases with no gene match: 7. The CDR3 is made up of 13 amino acids.

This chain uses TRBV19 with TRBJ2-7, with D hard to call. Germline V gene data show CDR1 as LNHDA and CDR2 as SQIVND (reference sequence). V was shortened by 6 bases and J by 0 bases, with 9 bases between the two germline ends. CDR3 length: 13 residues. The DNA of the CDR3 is TGTGCCAGTAGCCCCGCGAGCTCCTACGAGCAGTACTTC. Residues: CASSPASSYEQYF.

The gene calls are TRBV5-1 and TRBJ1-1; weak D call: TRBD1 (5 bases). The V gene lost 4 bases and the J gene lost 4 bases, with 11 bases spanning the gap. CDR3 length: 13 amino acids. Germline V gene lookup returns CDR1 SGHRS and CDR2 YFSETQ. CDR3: CASSLTALTEAFF. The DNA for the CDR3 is TGCGCCAGCAGCCTGACAGCCCTCACTGAAGCTTTCTTT.

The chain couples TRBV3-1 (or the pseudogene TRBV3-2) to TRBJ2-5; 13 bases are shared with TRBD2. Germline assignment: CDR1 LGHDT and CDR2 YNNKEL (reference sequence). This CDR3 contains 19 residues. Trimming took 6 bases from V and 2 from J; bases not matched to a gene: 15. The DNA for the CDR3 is TGTGCCAGCAGACGAACTGGGACTAGCGGGGTAGTAACGCAAGAGACCCAGTACTTC. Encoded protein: CASRRTGTSGVVTQETQYF.